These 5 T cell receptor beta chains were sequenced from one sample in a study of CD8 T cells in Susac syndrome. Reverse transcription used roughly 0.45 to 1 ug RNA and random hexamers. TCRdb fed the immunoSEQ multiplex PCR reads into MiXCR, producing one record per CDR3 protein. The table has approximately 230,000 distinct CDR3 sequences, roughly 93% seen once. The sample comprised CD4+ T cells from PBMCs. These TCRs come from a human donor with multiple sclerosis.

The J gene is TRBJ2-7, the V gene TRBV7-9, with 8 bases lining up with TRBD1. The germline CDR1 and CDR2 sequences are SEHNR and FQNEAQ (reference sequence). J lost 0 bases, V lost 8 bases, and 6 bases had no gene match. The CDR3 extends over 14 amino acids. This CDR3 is CASSTGVISYEQYV. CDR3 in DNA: TGTGCCAGCTCGACAGGGGTGATCTCCTACGAGCAGTACGTC.

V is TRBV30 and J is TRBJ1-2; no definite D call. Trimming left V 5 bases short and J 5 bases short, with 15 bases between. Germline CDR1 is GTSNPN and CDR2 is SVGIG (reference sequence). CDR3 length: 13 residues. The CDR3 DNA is TGTGCCTGGGAGACGGATGTGTCTTATGGCTACACCTTC. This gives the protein CAWETDVSYGYTF.

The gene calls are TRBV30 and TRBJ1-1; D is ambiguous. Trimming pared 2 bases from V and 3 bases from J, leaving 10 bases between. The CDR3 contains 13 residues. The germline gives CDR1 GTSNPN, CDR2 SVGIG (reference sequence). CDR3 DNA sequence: TGTGCCTGGAGTAGCCAGGCCCACACTGAAGCTTTCTTT. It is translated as CAWSSQAHTEAFF.

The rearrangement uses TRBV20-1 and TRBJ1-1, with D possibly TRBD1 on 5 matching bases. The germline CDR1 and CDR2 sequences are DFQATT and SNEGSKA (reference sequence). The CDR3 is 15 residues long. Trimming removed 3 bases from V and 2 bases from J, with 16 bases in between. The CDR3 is CSARSPGMENTEAFF. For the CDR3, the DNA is TGCAGTGCTAGGAGTCCAGGGATGGAAAACACTGAAGCTTTCTTT.

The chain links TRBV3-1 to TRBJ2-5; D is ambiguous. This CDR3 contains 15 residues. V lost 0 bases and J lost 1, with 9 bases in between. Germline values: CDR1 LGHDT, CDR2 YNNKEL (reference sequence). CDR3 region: CASSQDPRTQETQYF. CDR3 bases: TGTGCCAGCAGCCAAGATCCGCGGACCCAAGAGACCCAGTACTTC.